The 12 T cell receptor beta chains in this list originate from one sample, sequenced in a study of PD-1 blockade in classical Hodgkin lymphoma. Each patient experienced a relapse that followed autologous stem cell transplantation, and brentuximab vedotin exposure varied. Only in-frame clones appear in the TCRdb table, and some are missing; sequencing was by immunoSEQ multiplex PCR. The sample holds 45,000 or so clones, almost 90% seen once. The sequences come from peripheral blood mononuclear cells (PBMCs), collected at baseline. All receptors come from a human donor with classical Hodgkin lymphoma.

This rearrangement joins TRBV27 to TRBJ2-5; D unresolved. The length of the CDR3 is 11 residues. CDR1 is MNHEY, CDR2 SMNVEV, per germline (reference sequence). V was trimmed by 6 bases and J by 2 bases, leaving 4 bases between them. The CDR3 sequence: CASRSQETQYF. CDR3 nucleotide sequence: TGTGCCAGCAGGTCACAAGAGACCCAGTACTTC.

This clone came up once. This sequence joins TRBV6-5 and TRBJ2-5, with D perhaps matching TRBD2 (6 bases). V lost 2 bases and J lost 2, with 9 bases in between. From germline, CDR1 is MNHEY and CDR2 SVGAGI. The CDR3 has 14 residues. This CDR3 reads CASSYGAGQETQYF. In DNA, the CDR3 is TGTGCCAGCAGTTACGGGGCGGGACAAGAGACCCAGTACTTC.

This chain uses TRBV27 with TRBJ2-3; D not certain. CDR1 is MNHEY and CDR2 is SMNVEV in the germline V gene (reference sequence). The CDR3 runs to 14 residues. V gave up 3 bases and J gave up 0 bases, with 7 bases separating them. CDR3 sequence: CASSFGGSTDTQYF. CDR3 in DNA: TGTGCCAGCAGTTTTGGCGGTAGCACAGATACGCAGTATTTT.

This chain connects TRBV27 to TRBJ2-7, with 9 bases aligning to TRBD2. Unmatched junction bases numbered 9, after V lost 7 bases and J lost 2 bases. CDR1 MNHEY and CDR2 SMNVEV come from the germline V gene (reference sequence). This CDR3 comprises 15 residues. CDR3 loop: CASTMRLADTYEQYF. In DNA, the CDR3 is TGTGCCAGCACCATGAGACTAGCGGATACCTACGAGCAGTACTTC.

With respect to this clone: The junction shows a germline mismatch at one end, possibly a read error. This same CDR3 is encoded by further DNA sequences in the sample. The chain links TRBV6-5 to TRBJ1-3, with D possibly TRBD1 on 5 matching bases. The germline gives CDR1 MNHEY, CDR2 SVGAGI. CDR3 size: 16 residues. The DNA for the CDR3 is TGTGCCAGTAGTTATCGGGGGGTAGACTCTGGAAACACCATATATTTT. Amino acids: CASSYRGVDSGNTIYF.

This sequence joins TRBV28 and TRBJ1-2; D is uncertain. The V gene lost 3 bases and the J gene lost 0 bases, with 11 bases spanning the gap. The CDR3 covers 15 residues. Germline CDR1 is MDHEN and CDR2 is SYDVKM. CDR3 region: CASSFRWVPNYGYTF. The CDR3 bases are TGTGCCAGCAGTTTTCGGTGGGTCCCTAACTATGGCTACACCTTC.

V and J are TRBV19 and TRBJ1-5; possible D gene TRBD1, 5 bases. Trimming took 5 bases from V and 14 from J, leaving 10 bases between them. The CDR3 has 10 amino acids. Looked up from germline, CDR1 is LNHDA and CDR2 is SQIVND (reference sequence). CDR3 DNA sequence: TGTGCCAGTAGTGGTCAGGGAAAGCATTTT. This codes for CASSGQGKHF.

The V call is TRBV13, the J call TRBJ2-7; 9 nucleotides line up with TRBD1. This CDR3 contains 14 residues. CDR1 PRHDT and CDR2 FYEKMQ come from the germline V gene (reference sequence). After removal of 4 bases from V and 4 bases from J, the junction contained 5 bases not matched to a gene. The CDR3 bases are TGTGCCAGCAGCTACCAACAGGGGGCTTACGAGCAGTACTTC. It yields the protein CASSYQQGAYEQYF.

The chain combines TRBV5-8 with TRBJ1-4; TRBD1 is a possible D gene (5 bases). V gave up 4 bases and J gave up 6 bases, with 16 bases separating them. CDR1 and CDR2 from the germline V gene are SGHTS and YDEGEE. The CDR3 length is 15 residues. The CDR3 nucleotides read TGTGCCAGCAGCCCAGGCGGGGCGGAGGATGAAAAACTGTTTTTT. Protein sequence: CASSPGGAEDEKLFF.

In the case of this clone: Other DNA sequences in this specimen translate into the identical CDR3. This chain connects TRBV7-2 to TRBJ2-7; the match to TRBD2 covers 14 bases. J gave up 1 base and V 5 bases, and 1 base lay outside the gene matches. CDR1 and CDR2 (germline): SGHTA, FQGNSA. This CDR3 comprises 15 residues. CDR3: CASSRLAGGSYEQYF. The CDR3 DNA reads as TGTGCCAGCAGCCGACTAGCGGGGGGGTCCTACGAGCAGTACTTC.

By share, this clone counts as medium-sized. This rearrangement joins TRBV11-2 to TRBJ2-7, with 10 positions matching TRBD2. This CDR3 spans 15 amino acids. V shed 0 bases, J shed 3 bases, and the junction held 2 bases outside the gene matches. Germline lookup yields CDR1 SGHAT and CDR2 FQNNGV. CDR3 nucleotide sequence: TGTGCCAGCAGCTTAGAATCTAGCGGGGGCTACGAGCAGTACTTC. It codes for CASSLESSGGYEQYF.

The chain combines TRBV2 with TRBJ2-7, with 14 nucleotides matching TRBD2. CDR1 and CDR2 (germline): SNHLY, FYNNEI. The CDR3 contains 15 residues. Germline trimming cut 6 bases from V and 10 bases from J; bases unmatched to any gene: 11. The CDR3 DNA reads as TGTGCCAGCAGAGCTAGCGGACTAGCGGGAGGACCTCAGTACTTC. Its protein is CASRASGLAGGPQYF.